The 27 T cell receptor beta chains below were found in one sample sequenced in a study of Graves' ophthalmopathy and Graves' hyperthyroidism (dated by TCRdb to 2016 to 2019). Sequencing took place on an Illumina HiSeq 2000. For repertoire sequencing, TCR beta CDR3 regions were amplified from RNA transcripts. The first round of RT-PCR was done with HTBI primers and the Qiagen OneStep RT-PCR kit, and was followed by a second round of multiplex PCR, then size selection and purification. TCRdb ran its own pipeline on the public reads, namely fastp trimming at Q25 and MiXCR clone calling, and kept in-frame beta chains. Rows with one shared CDR3 protein collapse into an entry with the most common genes and DNA. The sample yields about 550,000 distinct CDR3 sequences; less than 45% were counted once. About 4% of the sample rests with the top ten. Sequenced material: peripheral blood or thyroid tissue (not recorded which). These receptor sequences come from an adult man with Graves' hyperthyroidism.

V and J are TRBV29-1 and TRBJ2-2, with TRBD1 matching 7 bases. The V gene's germline CDR1 is SQVTM and CDR2 ANQGSEA. The CDR3 length is 14 residues. The V and J ends lost 6 bases and 0 bases, in that order; junction bases with no gene match: 4. Here the CDR3 reads CSVGGRANTGELFF. The DNA for the CDR3 is TGCAGCGTAGGGGGCAGGGCGAACACCGGGGAGCTGTTTTTT.

This clonotype was detected ten times or more. This chain joins TRBV12-3 or TRBV12-4 and TRBJ1-5; 9 nucleotides match TRBD1. J gave up 2 bases and V 6 bases, and 8 bases lay outside the gene matches. The CDR3 runs 16 residues. CDR3: CASSPTGGVGNQPQHF. CDR3 sequence (DNA): TGTGCCAGCAGCCCGACAGGGGGAGTAGGCAATCAGCCCCAGCATTTT.

The chain is built from TRBV7-9 and TRBJ2-7; D may match TRBD1 or TRBD2 (5 bases each). Germline CDR1 is SEHNR and CDR2 is FQNEAQ (reference sequence). The CDR3 is 14 amino acids. Trimming stripped 5 bases from V and 2 bases from J, with 13 bases between. The CDR3 loop is CASSPGTVPYEQYF. Here the CDR3 DNA reads TGTGCCAGCAGCCCTGGGACGGTTCCCTACGAGCAGTACTTC.

This clonotype was detected ten times or more. CDR3 sequence: CASSESLGLGNTIYF. As DNA, the CDR3 is TGCGCCAGCAGCGAGTCGTTGGGTCTCGGAAACACCATATATTTT. This chain uses TRBV5-1 with TRBJ1-3, with D uncertain. Between the trimmed V and J ends, which lost 4 bases and 4 bases, there was a span of 15 bases. The CDR3 totals 15 residues. The germline V gene encodes CDR1 SGHRS and CDR2 YFSETQ.

This clonotype was observed many times. The genes are TRBV6-5 and TRBJ1-1; no clear D. Germline V gene data show CDR1 as MNHEY and CDR2 as SVGAGI. CDR3 size: 14 residues. Trimming left V 0 bases short and J 4 bases short, with 9 bases between. This CDR3 reads CASSYSQGGTEAFF. CDR3 bases: TGTGCCAGCAGTTACTCGCAAGGCGGCACTGAAGCTTTCTTT.

There are a few counts of this clonotype. V and J are TRBV29-1 and TRBJ2-7; D ambiguous. The V gene lost 5 bases and the J gene lost 0 bases, with 8 bases spanning the gap. This CDR3 region has 12 residues. Germline CDR1 reads SQVTM; CDR2 reads ANQGSEA. The CDR3: CSVIPNSYEQYF. For the CDR3, the DNA is TGCAGCGTTATCCCGAACTCCTACGAGCAGTACTTC.

This clonotype was seen repeatedly, ten times or more. This chain connects TRBV29-1 to TRBJ1-2; D possibly corresponds to TRBD1 (6 bases). Trimming stripped 1 base from V and 4 bases from J, with 13 bases between. CDR1 is SQVTM, CDR2 ANQGSEA, per germline. The CDR3 sequence is 14 residues long. CDR3 nucleotides: TGCAGCGTTGAAGTCGAACGGGGGCCCTATGGCTACACCTTC. It is translated as CSVEVERGPYGYTF.

This clonotype was observed many times. The chain employs TRBV4-1 and TRBJ1-1, with D unresolved. The CDR3 has 14 residues. V was cut by 8 bases and J by 5 bases, with 18 bases left in between. Germline-derived CDR1 and CDR2 are MGHRA and YSYEKL. The CDR3 loop is CASSIIEGGTEAFF. CDR3 in DNA: TGCGCCAGCTCTATTATCGAGGGTGGGACTGAAGCTTTCTTT.

Ten or more counts support this clonotype. The chain links TRBV10-2 to TRBJ2-7, with 8 bases aligning to TRBD1. Germline CDR1 and CDR2: WSHSY and SAAADI. Trimming removed 10 bases from V and 0 bases from J; junction bases left unmatched: 5. CDR3 length: 13 residues. The CDR3: CATRTGSSYEQYF. DNA for the CDR3: TGCGCCACGAGGACAGGGAGCTCCTACGAGCAGTACTTC.

The chain carries TRBV9 and TRBJ1-1; the D is unclear. Trimming took off 0 bases at V and 0 bases at J, with 9 bases between the two ends. Germline loops: CDR1 SGDLS, CDR2 YYNGEE. The CDR3 totals 15 residues. The CDR3 protein is CASSVGGRLNTEAFF. The CDR3 DNA reads as TGTGCCAGCAGCGTAGGAGGGCGGCTGAACACTGAAGCTTTCTTT.

This clonotype was counted many times. V and J are TRBV2 and TRBJ1-2; D unresolved. This CDR3 is built from 13 residues. Germline assignment: CDR1 SNHLY and CDR2 FYNNEI. Trimming took 8 bases from V and 3 from J, leaving 13 bases between them. CDR3 loop: CASPKTSDYGYTF. CDR3 nucleotides: TGTGCCAGCCCTAAGACATCGGACTATGGCTACACCTTC.

This clonotype was observed once. This rearrangement joins TRBV10-3 to TRBJ1-6; D gene uncertain. The CDR3 loop spans 14 amino acids. V dropped 4 bases and J dropped 10 bases, with 14 bases sitting between them. Germline CDR1 reads ENHRY; CDR2 reads SYGVKD. CDR3 DNA: TGTGCCATCAGTGGGACGGATTCGGGGTCACCCCTCCACTTT. Translated: CAISGTDSGSPLHF.

The chain has TRBV29-1 and TRBJ2-7; D not certain. This CDR3 has 10 residues. V was shortened by 8 bases and J by 7 bases, with 12 bases between the two germline ends. Germline V gene sequence: CDR1 SQVTM, CDR2 ANQGSEA. This CDR3 reads CSLGAREQYF. The CDR3 nucleotides are TGCAGCTTAGGTGCTCGGGAGCAGTACTTC.

This clonotype was recorded at least ten times. This chain uses TRBV9 with TRBJ2-7; D may be TRBD2 (6 bases). The germline V gene encodes CDR1 SGDLS and CDR2 YYNGEE. This CDR3 comprises 14 residues. V was cut by 5 bases and J by 5 bases, with 17 bases left in between. The DNA for the CDR3 is TGTGCCAGCAGTGTGGGAGGACCTCCTGACGAGCAGTACTTC. Protein product: CASSVGGPPDEQYF. The entire variable domain, with the rest obtained from reference TRBV9 and TRBJ2-7, is as follows: DSGVTQTPKHLITATGQRVTLRCSPRSGDLSVYWYQQSLDQGLQFLIQYYNGEERAKGNILERFSAQQFPDLHSELNLSSLELGDSALYFCASSVGGPPDEQYFGPGTRLTVT.

This clonotype was counted once. This chain connects TRBV29-1 to TRBJ2-7; maybe TRBD2 (5 bases). V was trimmed by 8 bases and J by 3 bases, leaving 11 bases between them. The CDR3 covers 11 residues. CDR1 is SQVTM and CDR2 is ANQGSEA in the germline V gene. As DNA, the CDR3 is TGCAGCCGAGCGGAAAACTACGAGCAGTACTTC. Translated, it gives CSRAENYEQYF.

This clonotype showed up just a few times. This chain connects TRBV7-3 to TRBJ2-5, with 8 nucleotides matching TRBD2. Germline lookup yields CDR1 SGHTA and CDR2 FQGTGA. The CDR3 runs 15 residues. J was trimmed by 1 base and V by 8 bases; bases with no gene match: 9. DNA for the CDR3: TGTGCCAGCTCACCGACAGCGGGAGCCCAAGAGACCCAGTACTTC. Translation: CASSPTAGAQETQYF.

The table lists this clonotype with many counts. The V and J genes are TRBV2 and TRBJ1-1, with D possibly matching TRBD1 (6 bases). V lost 4 bases, J lost 0 bases, and 9 bases lay in between. The CDR3 runs to 14 residues. Germline V lookup: CDR1 SNHLY, CDR2 FYNNEI. This CDR3 reads CASSVQGMNTEAFF. The CDR3 nucleotides read TGTGCCAGCAGTGTGCAGGGGATGAACACTGAAGCTTTCTTT.

The V call is TRBV7-9, the J call TRBJ1-5; D unresolved. This CDR3 contains 11 residues. In germline, CDR1 is SEHNR, CDR2 FQNEAQ (reference sequence). V dropped 5 bases and J dropped 11 bases, with 10 bases sitting between them. The CDR3: CASSPQETQHF. In DNA form, the CDR3 reads TGTGCCAGCAGCCCCCAAGAGACCCAGCATTTT.

This clonotype was counted at least ten times. V and J are TRBV6-6 and TRBJ1-3; D remains unclear. Germline CDR1 is MNHNY and CDR2 is SVGAGI (reference sequence). This CDR3 contains 14 residues. V lost 8 bases and J lost 0, with 11 bases in between. This CDR3 is CASCYRSSGNTIYF. As DNA, the CDR3 is TGTGCCAGCTGCTACCGGAGCTCTGGAAACACCATATATTTT.

At least ten counts were recorded for this clonotype. The rearrangement uses TRBV12-3 or TRBV12-4 and TRBJ2-5; no clear D. The CDR3 runs to 14 residues. V shed 6 bases and J shed 5 bases, with 16 bases lying between them. The CDR3 DNA reads TGTGCCAGCAGCCTGACTGTAAGGGTGGAGACCCAGTACTTC. This gives the protein CASSLTVRVETQYF.

This clonotype came up a few times. J is TRBJ2-7 and V is TRBV7-2; D not resolved. CDR1 SGHTA and CDR2 FQGNSA come from the germline V gene. CDR3 length: 14 amino acids. V dropped 1 base and J dropped 2 bases, with 9 bases sitting between them. The CDR3 DNA reads TGTGCCAGCAGCTTAGTGGTGAACACCTACGAGCAGTACTTC. Translated, it gives CASSLVVNTYEQYF. The full variable domain, with the rest looked up from reference TRBV7-2 and TRBJ2-7, is GAGVSQSPSNKVTEKGKDVELRCDPISGHTALYWYRQSLGQGLEFLIYFQGNSAPDKSGLPSDRFSAERTGGSVSTLTIQRTQQEDSAVYLCASSLVVNTYEQYFGPGTRLTVT.

This clonotype appeared many times. The V and J genes are TRBV7-8 and TRBJ2-6; 10 positions agree with TRBD1. Per the germline V gene, CDR1 is SGHVS and CDR2 is FQNEAQ. Trimming at V came to 5 bases and at J to 2 bases, leaving 3 bases not matched to a gene. The CDR3 is 16 residues long. The CDR3 here is CASSPGQGAGANVLTF. The CDR3, as DNA: TGTGCCAGCAGCCCCGGACAGGGGGCTGGGGCCAACGTCCTGACTTTC.

This chain connects TRBV2 to TRBJ1-5, with 9 positions matching TRBD1. The V gene end was trimmed by 6 bases and the J gene end by 4 bases; junction bases not matched to a gene: 13. The CDR3 length is 17 residues. Germline CDR1 SNHLY, CDR2 FYNNEI. The CDR3 DNA sequence: TGTGCCAGCAGCGAACCCCGGGACAGGGCGGGAAATCAGCCCCAGCATTTT. Translating gives CASSEPRDRAGNQPQHF.

The gene calls are TRBV10-3 and TRBJ1-2; TRBD1 matches at 8 bases. The CDR3 runs to 14 residues. V trimming: 3 bases; J trimming: 4 bases; junction bases outside the gene matches: 4. CDR1 ENHRY and CDR2 SYGVKD come from the germline V gene. CDR3 coding DNA: TGTGCCATCAGTGACTTCGGACAGGGCTATGGCTACACCTTC. As protein: CAISDFGQGYGYTF.

This rearrangement joins TRBV11-2 to TRBJ2-5; D could derive from TRBD1 or TRBD2 (6 bases each). The CDR3 has 20 residues. Germline CDR1 SGHAT, CDR2 FQNNGV. Deletions cut 5 bases from V and 3 bases from J, with 31 bases between. CDR3 loop: CASSTHTFGGRAPEKETQYF. The DNA for the CDR3 is TGTGCCAGCAGCACGCACACGTTCGGGGGCAGAGCTCCCGAAAAAGAGACCCAGTACTTC.

This clonotype was found a few times. J is TRBJ2-2 and V is TRBV7-9, with 16 positions matching TRBD2. Germline values: CDR1 SEHNR, CDR2 FQNEAQ (reference sequence). V dropped 5 bases and J dropped 5; count of bases not matched to a gene: 8. The CDR3 contains 18 residues. CDR3 in amino acids: CASSPGLAGGPQTGELFF. CDR3 nucleotide sequence: TGTGCCAGCAGCCCGGGACTAGCGGGAGGGCCGCAAACCGGGGAGCTGTTTTTT.

CDR3 bases: TGTGCCAGCAGTTTGGTAACAGGCTGGACCGGGGAGCTGTTTTTT. Its protein product is CASSLVTGWTGELFF. This chain uses TRBV12-3 or TRBV12-4 with TRBJ2-2; weak D call: TRBD1 (5 bases). V lost 3 bases and J 5 bases, leaving 13 bases between the germline ends. This CDR3 contains 15 residues.